A single TCR beta chain is shown here with its context. Its antigen is undetermined. The record originates from a study of vaccination effects on CD4 cells after COVID-19. Study observations and caveats: After vaccination of healthy people, only 1 of 255 vaccine-induced clones cross-reacted with common cold coronaviruses.

Sequencing was performed with immunoSEQ multiplex PCR; in TCRdb, only in-frame clones are kept and a portion is missing. The sample has tens of thousands of clones, around 80% seen once; the top ten hold roughly a fifth. Sequencing followed a ViraFEST assay step that expanded antigen-specific CD4+ T cells with viral peptide pools. Following a 10-day culture, CD4+ T cells were purified. Among the vaccine recipients, none had a prior SARS-CoV-2 infection, and nucleocapsid antibodies were negative. Germline V lookup: CDR1 SGHTA, CDR2 FQGNSA. Trimming removed 2 bases at V and 6 bases at J, with 26 bases between. The CDR3 has 19 amino acids.

The V call is TRBV7-2, the J call TRBJ2-1; TRBD2 might be the D (6 bases). The source was CD4+ T cells from PBMCs cultured with HCoV-NL63 spike peptides, collected before COVID-19 vaccination. The origin of this receptor is a human donor who received a COVID-19 vaccine. The CDR3 DNA sequence: TGTGCCAGCAGCTTAAGGTCCGTGGTTCCCGGGGGATTAAGCAATGAGCAGTTCTTC. This gives the protein CASSLRSVVPGGLSNEQFF.